Below are 11 T cell receptor beta chains sequenced from a single sample in a study of patients and donors after allogeneic stem cell transplantation. Using its own MiXCR run on the RT-PCR reads, TCRdb lists one record per CDR3 protein. The sample lists about 160,000 distinct CDR3 sequences, 24% occurring once. Sequencing input: blood, either unsorted or a sorted T cell fraction (not recorded which). All receptors derive from a human donor who was either an allogeneic HSCT recipient or a stem cell or donor lymphocyte infusion donor (not recorded which). It is not recorded whose cells these are; they may come from a transplant donor.

Comments on this clonotype: This clone may be a read error of a much larger clone one base away. The chain has TRBV10-3 and TRBJ1-6, with D possibly being TRBD1 (6 bases). The CDR3 length is 14 residues. V dropped 4 bases and J dropped 8 bases, with 12 bases sitting between them. Germline lookup yields CDR1 ENHRY and CDR2 SYGVKD. This CDR3 reads CAISGGRQDSPLHF. In DNA form, the CDR3 reads TGTGCCATCAGTGGGGGACGACAGGATTCACCCCTCCACTTT.

This clonotype has a handful of counts. The V and J genes are TRBV27 and TRBJ1-5; the D gene is possibly TRBD1 (5 bases). CDR3 size: 13 residues. Germline-derived CDR1 and CDR2 are MNHEY and SMNVEV (reference sequence). Trimming cost V 6 bases and J 6 bases, with 12 bases left between them. The CDR3 spells CASSPGVFQPQHF. The CDR3 region has the DNA TGTGCCAGCAGCCCGGGGGTTTTTCAGCCCCAGCATTTT.

The rearrangement links TRBV2 to TRBJ2-1, with D unresolved. V lost 6 bases to trimming and J lost 2 bases, with 11 bases between them. The CDR3 length is 14 residues. Germline V lookup: CDR1 SNHLY, CDR2 FYNNEI. The CDR3: CASRVTPPYNEQFF. CDR3 coding DNA: TGTGCCAGCAGGGTGACCCCGCCCTACAATGAGCAGTTCTTC.

This chain uses TRBV6-2 or TRBV6-3 with TRBJ2-3; D remains ambiguous. Trimming shortened V by 6 bases and J by 5 bases, and 18 bases separated the two germline ends. Germline lookup yields CDR1 MNHEY and CDR2 SVGEGT. The CDR3 length is 15 residues. Written as DNA, the CDR3 is TGTGCCAGCAGCCCCGTTGTCCTTGGTGGAGATACGCAGTATTTT. Translated, it gives CASSPVVLGGDTQYF.

The chain uses TRBV15 and TRBJ1-3, with TRBD1 as a possible D gene (5 bases). CDR3 size: 17 residues. In germline, CDR1 is LNHNV, CDR2 YYDKDF (reference sequence). V lost 6 bases and J lost 1, with 19 bases in between. CDR3 DNA: TGTGCCACCAGGGGGTCTAGGGCAGGGACTTCTGGAAACACCATATATTTT. Protein sequence: CATRGSRAGTSGNTIYF.

This clonotype occurred many times. The rearrangement links TRBV20-1 to TRBJ1-1, with unresolved D. Germline loops: CDR1 DFQATT, CDR2 SNEGSKA (reference sequence). Between the trimmed V and J ends, which lost 0 bases and 1 base, there was a span of 15 bases. There are 16 residues in the CDR3. The CDR3 here is CSARDSRMFWNTEAFF. The CDR3, as DNA: TGCAGTGCTAGAGATTCCAGGATGTTTTGGAACACTGAAGCTTTCTTT.

This clonotype was detected ten times or more. This chain links TRBV10-3 with TRBJ1-1; D unclear. This CDR3 contains 14 residues. Germline CDR1 reads ENHRY; CDR2 reads SYGVKD. Trimming took 0 bases from V and 2 from J, leaving 7 bases between them. The CDR3 sequence: CAISESGGNTEAFF. DNA for the CDR3: TGTGCCATCAGTGAGTCGGGTGGAAACACTGAAGCTTTCTTT.

The chain recombines TRBV18 with TRBJ2-3, with a tentative D call TRBD1 (5 bases). The CDR3 is 13 amino acids. Germline V gives CDR1 KGHSH, CDR2 LQKENI. Trimming left V 2 bases short and J 3 bases short, with 6 bases between. The CDR3 nucleotides are TGTGCCAGCTCACCAAGGACAACAGATACGCAGTATTTT. This gives the protein CASSPRTTDTQYF.

This clonotype came up a few times. The rearrangement uses TRBV29-1 and TRBJ1-2; D gene ambiguous. CDR1 is SQVTM, CDR2 ANQGSEA, per germline. Trimming took off 2 bases at V and 4 bases at J, with 11 bases between the two ends. The CDR3 is made up of 13 amino acids. The CDR3 sequence is CSVETDRLYGYTF. The CDR3 nucleotides read TGCAGCGTTGAAACGGACCGCCTCTATGGCTACACCTTC.

This clonotype has just a few counts. The gene calls are TRBV7-2 and TRBJ1-2, with D maybe TRBD1 (6 bases). This CDR3 is 16 amino acids long. Germline CDR1 SGHTA, CDR2 FQGNSA. Trimming cost V 4 bases and J 0 bases, with 15 bases left between them. CDR3 nucleotide sequence: TGTGCCAGCAGCTCCCCCGTCAGGGGCACTAACTATGGCTACACCTTC. It translates to CASSSPVRGTNYGYTF. Full variable domain (rest looked up from reference TRBV7-2 and TRBJ1-2): GAGVSQSPSNKVTEKGKDVELRCDPISGHTALYWYRQSLGQGLEFLIYFQGNSAPDKSGLPSDRFSAERTGGSVSTLTIQRTQQEDSAVYLCASSSPVRGTNYGYTFGSGTRLTVV.

The genes are TRBV2 and TRBJ2-7, with 10 bases aligning to TRBD1. The germline CDR1 and CDR2 sequences are SNHLY and FYNNEI. The CDR3 has 15 amino acids. Losses at the gene ends were 6 bases for V and 4 bases for J; bases not matched to a gene: 9. CDR3 protein: CASRSRDRGTYEQYF. DNA of the CDR3: TGTGCCAGCAGATCCCGGGACAGGGGAACTTACGAGCAGTACTTC.